Below are 26 T cell receptor beta chains sequenced from a single sample in a study of T-cell memory formation after mild COVID-19 (dated by TCRdb to about 2021). Library preparation employed 5' RACE. Sequencer: Illumina NovaSeq 6000. TCRdb trimmed public reads at Q25 via fastp, called clones via MiXCR and kept in-frame beta chains. CDR3 protein duplicates are merged, each entry listing the most common genes and DNA. The table for this sample lists more than 300,000 distinct CDR3 sequences; more than 13% of them were counted only once. The ten largest account for about 21% of the sample. The sequenced sample consisted of PBMCs or a T cell subset sorted from them (not recorded which). The source of these receptors is a man in his late teens or twenties who had mild COVID-19 (a few samples of this study predate the infection). The sample titles of this study are shuffled in the database, so cell type and time point are left out; the donor was told from shared clones.

V usage is TRBV6-5 and J usage is TRBJ2-1; 8 bases agree with TRBD2. J gave up 6 bases and V 7 bases, and 11 bases lay outside the gene matches. CDR1 and CDR2 (germline): MNHEY, SVGAGI. The CDR3 is made up of 15 amino acids. The CDR3 region is CASTRVTGGPNEQFF. CDR3 bases: TGTGCCAGCACCCGAGTGACGGGGGGGCCCAATGAGCAGTTCTTC.

This clonotype was counted between two and nine times. This chain joins TRBV7-2 and TRBJ2-2, with TRBD2 as a possible D gene (5 bases). CDR1 SGHTA and CDR2 FQGNSA come from the germline V gene. V was trimmed by 3 bases and J by 4 bases, leaving 15 bases between them. CDR3 length: 16 amino acids. This CDR3 is CASSFGLGAGTGELFF. The CDR3 DNA reads as TGTGCCAGCAGCTTCGGATTGGGAGCTGGCACCGGGGAGCTGTTTTTT.

V and J are TRBV4-2 and TRBJ2-2, with D possibly matching TRBD2 (5 bases). The CDR3 runs 16 residues. Trimming removed 0 bases at V and 8 bases at J, with 16 bases between. Germline loops: CDR1 LGHNA, CDR2 YNFKEQ. The CDR3 sequence is CASSQDKLLVAGELFF. Here the CDR3 DNA reads TGTGCCAGCAGCCAAGACAAGTTACTAGTGGCGGGGGAGCTGTTTTTT.

The sample holds a few counts of this clonotype. This chain connects TRBV4-1 to TRBJ2-1; D uncertain. CDR1 and CDR2 (germline): MGHRA, YSYEKL. V was clipped by 3 bases and J by 1 base, with 7 bases between them. The CDR3 length is 14 residues. The CDR3 spells CASSQDGSYNEQFF. DNA for the CDR3: TGCGCCAGCAGCCAGGACGGGTCCTACAATGAGCAGTTCTTC.

CDR3 residues: CASRRGDSQGDASNQPQHF. CDR3 nucleotide sequence: TGTGCCAGCAGGAGGGGTGATAGCCAGGGAGATGCAAGCAATCAGCCCCAGCATTTT. This chain connects TRBV6-2 or TRBV6-3 to TRBJ1-5, with TRBD1 as a possible D gene (5 bases). Germline CDR1 reads MNHEY; CDR2 reads SVGEGT. There are 19 residues in the CDR3. V lost 6 bases and J 1 base, leaving 25 bases between the germline ends.

This clonotype has only a few counts. The V gene is TRBV5-1, the J gene TRBJ1-3; a possible D gene is TRBD1 (5 bases). The V gene lost 4 bases and the J gene lost 0 bases, with 14 bases spanning the gap. The CDR3 sequence is 16 residues long. CDR1 is SGHRS, CDR2 YFSETQ, per germline. The CDR3 loop reads CASSPGTTVSGNTIYF. The CDR3 DNA reads TGCGCCAGCAGCCCCGGGACCACGGTCTCTGGAAACACCATATATTTT.

This clonotype was counted between two and nine times. The CDR3 nucleotides read TGCGCCAGCAGTGGCAGGCTAGCGCCCTACGAGCAGTACTTC. Protein product: CASSGRLAPYEQYF. V usage is TRBV10-2 and J usage is TRBJ2-7; maybe TRBD2 (6 bases). V lost 4 bases to trimming and J lost 2 bases, with 12 bases between them. The CDR3 runs to 14 residues. The germline V gene has CDR1 WSHSY and CDR2 SAAADI.

The chain has TRBV29-1 and TRBJ1-2, with 10 nucleotides matching TRBD1. This CDR3 has 14 residues. J gave up 8 bases and V 5 bases, and 11 bases lay outside the gene matches. Germline V gene sequence: CDR1 SQVTM, CDR2 ANQGSEA. The CDR3 nucleotides are TGCAGCGTTAATCTTTGGACAGGGGGAGGAGGCTACACCTTC. Residues: CSVNLWTGGGGYTF.

This clonotype was recorded a few times. The chain recombines TRBV24-1 with TRBJ2-5; D perhaps matches TRBD1 (5 bases). This CDR3 comprises 13 residues. V was pared by 4 bases and J by 5 bases, with 10 bases between. Germline CDR1 is KGHDR and CDR2 is SFDVKD. CDR3 region: CATSEPGLETQYF. Written as DNA, the CDR3 is TGTGCCACCAGTGAGCCAGGGTTGGAGACCCAGTACTTC.

This clonotype was detected a few times. CDR3 nucleotides: TGCGCCAGCAGCTTCGGACAGGGCCAAACCTACGAGCAGTACGTC. It encodes CASSFGQGQTYEQYV. This sequence joins TRBV5-1 and TRBJ2-7, with TRBD1 matching 8 bases. The CDR3 covers 15 residues. Germline V CDR1 and CDR2: SGHRS, YFSETQ. The V and J ends lost 2 bases and 2 bases, in that order; junction bases with no gene match: 6.

The chain links TRBV19 to TRBJ2-2; the D is unclear. This CDR3 spans 14 amino acids. From germline, CDR1 is LNHDA and CDR2 SQIVND (reference sequence). V lost 7 bases, J lost 4 bases, and 13 bases lay in between. The CDR3 sequence is CASIGPRGTGELFF. In DNA, the CDR3 is TGTGCCAGTATTGGACCACGAGGCACCGGGGAGCTGTTTTTT.

The V call is TRBV7-9, the J call TRBJ1-5, with D unresolved. V gave up 5 bases and J gave up 0 bases, with 11 bases separating them. This CDR3 has 15 amino acids. Germline V gene lookup returns CDR1 SEHNR and CDR2 FQNEAQ (reference sequence). The CDR3 DNA reads as TGTGCCAGCAGCGCGGACGGATTTAGCAATCAGCCCCAGCATTTT. Translated, it gives CASSADGFSNQPQHF.

The J gene is TRBJ2-5, the V gene TRBV20-1, with no clear D. The germline gives CDR1 DFQATT, CDR2 SNEGSKA (reference sequence). V was trimmed by 4 bases and J by 5 bases, leaving 11 bases between them. The CDR3 sequence is 12 residues long. CDR3: CSATGQGETQYF. The CDR3, as DNA: TGCAGTGCTACGGGTCAAGGGGAGACCCAGTACTTC.

The sample holds a few counts of this clonotype. The V gene is TRBV2, the J gene TRBJ2-7; 8 nucleotides agree with TRBD1. This CDR3 is built from 14 residues. CDR1 SNHLY and CDR2 FYNNEI come from the germline V gene. After removal of 4 bases from V and 6 bases from J, the junction contained 8 bases not matched to a gene. The CDR3 nucleotides read TGTGCCAGCAGTGCTCGGGCAGGGGGCCTCGAGCAGTACTTC. Translation: CASSARAGGLEQYF.

Here the CDR3 reads CASTPVGTGELFF. The DNA of the CDR3 is TGTGCCAGCACCCCCGTTGGGACCGGGGAGCTGTTTTTT. This sequence joins TRBV7-3 and TRBJ2-2, with unresolved D. Trimming took off 7 bases at V and 5 bases at J, with 11 bases between the two ends. This CDR3 has 13 amino acids. CDR1 and CDR2 from the germline V gene are SGHTA and FQGTGA.

J is TRBJ1-4 and V is TRBV3-1; no clear D gene. The V gene lost 4 bases and the J gene lost 5 bases, with 11 bases spanning the gap. Per germline, CDR1 LGHDT and CDR2 YNNKEL (reference sequence). The length of the CDR3 is 14 residues. The CDR3 sequence: CASSLAGPNEKLFF. In nucleotides, the CDR3 is TGTGCCAGCAGCCTGGCAGGCCCGAATGAAAAACTGTTTTTT.

V usage is TRBV5-5 and J usage is TRBJ1-1; D gene uncertain. From germline, CDR1 is SGHKS and CDR2 YYEKEE (reference sequence). CDR3 length: 12 residues. The V gene lost 4 bases and the J gene lost 1 base, with 5 bases spanning the gap. The CDR3 region has the DNA TGTGCCAGCAGCCACACGAACACTGAAGCTTTCTTT. This gives the protein CASSHTNTEAFF.

The table lists this clonotype with many counts. This rearrangement joins TRBV4-3 to TRBJ2-2, with D perhaps TRBD1 (6 bases). In germline, CDR1 is LGHNA, CDR2 YSLEER. The ends were cut back, 0 bases at V and 1 base at J, with 12 bases in the middle. This CDR3 is 17 amino acids long. Here the CDR3 reads CASSQEWRTENTGELFF. CDR3 nucleotides: TGCGCCAGCAGCCAAGAGTGGAGGACAGAGAACACCGGGGAGCTGTTTTTT.

This chain uses TRBV11-3 with TRBJ2-2; D unresolved. Germline V CDR1 and CDR2: SGHNT, YENEEA. V lost 5 bases and J 0 bases, leaving 10 bases between the germline ends. The CDR3 contains 15 residues. The CDR3 region is CASSPLGTNTGELFF. CDR3 DNA: TGTGCCAGCAGCCCTCTGGGGACGAACACCGGGGAGCTGTTTTTT.

The CDR3 DNA sequence: TGTGCCAGCAGCCAAACAGGACAGGGTGGAGGGGCCTATGGCTACACCTTC. Protein sequence: CASSQTGQGGGAYGYTF. This chain joins TRBV3-1 and TRBJ1-2; 8 nucleotides align to TRBD1. Germline V gene lookup returns CDR1 LGHDT and CDR2 YNNKEL (reference sequence). Trimming removed 2 bases from V and 4 bases from J; junction bases left unmatched: 12. This CDR3 region has 17 residues. Complete variable domain (other parts from reference TRBV3-1 and TRBJ1-2): DTAVSQTPKYLVTQMGNDKSIKCEQNLGHDTMYWYKQDSKKFLKIMFSYNNKELIINETVPNRFSPKSPDKAHLNLHINSLELGDSAVYFCASSQTGQGGGAYGYTFGSGTRLTVV.

This clonotype was seen at least ten times. V is TRBV4-3 and J is TRBJ2-1; unclear D gene. V was shortened by 5 bases and J by 2 bases, with 13 bases between the two germline ends. The CDR3 runs 15 residues. Germline CDR1 and CDR2: LGHNA and YSLEER. The CDR3 sequence is CASSVRIDPYNEQFF. The CDR3 nucleotides are TGCGCCAGCAGCGTCCGGATTGACCCCTACAATGAGCAGTTCTTC.

The V and J genes are TRBV20-1 and TRBJ1-4, with TRBD1 matching 8 bases. The CDR3 covers 14 residues. V lost 0 bases and J lost 10; bases outside the gene matches: 7. Germline-derived CDR1 and CDR2 are DFQATT and SNEGSKA (reference sequence). DNA for the CDR3: TGCAGTGCTAGAGAACGGCAGGGGGCGGGAAAACTGTTTTTT. It codes for CSARERQGAGKLFF.

The chain couples TRBV20-1 to TRBJ2-3; D may be TRBD1 (6 bases). Trimming took off 2 bases at V and 0 bases at J, with 24 bases between the two ends. The CDR3 is made up of 19 amino acids. CDR1 DFQATT and CDR2 SNEGSKA come from the germline V gene (reference sequence). The CDR3 coding sequence is TGCAGTGCTAGATCCCCCAACCTCGGGACAACTCCTAGCACAGATACGCAGTATTTT. The encoded protein is CSARSPNLGTTPSTDTQYF.

The chain is built from TRBV6-5 and TRBJ1-2; D is ambiguous. This CDR3 region has 14 residues. Trimming removed 6 bases at V and 0 bases at J, with 11 bases between. Germline CDR1 MNHEY, CDR2 SVGAGI. The CDR3: CASSRPGSNYGYTF. The CDR3 DNA is TGTGCCAGCAGCCGTCCGGGGTCTAACTATGGCTACACCTTC.

In its sample, this clonotype was seen many times. This chain joins TRBV18 and TRBJ2-3; D is uncertain. V dropped 3 bases and J dropped 6 bases, with 13 bases sitting between them. The CDR3 contains 14 residues. Germline V lookup: CDR1 KGHSH, CDR2 LQKENI. The CDR3 DNA follows: TGTGCCAGCTCACCCCTCGAAAGTATGGATACGCAGTATTTT. Protein: CASSPLESMDTQYF.

The sample holds a few counts of this clonotype. This sequence joins TRBV7-6 and TRBJ2-5; the match to TRBD2 covers 9 bases. CDR1 and CDR2 (germline): SGHVS, FNYEAQ. The CDR3 is made up of 17 amino acids. V gave up 5 bases and J gave up 5 bases; unmatched junction bases: 15. CDR3 protein: CASSPSRVAGAWETQYF. The CDR3 DNA is TGTGCCAGCAGCCCGTCGAGGGTAGCGGGGGCGTGGGAGACCCAGTACTTC.